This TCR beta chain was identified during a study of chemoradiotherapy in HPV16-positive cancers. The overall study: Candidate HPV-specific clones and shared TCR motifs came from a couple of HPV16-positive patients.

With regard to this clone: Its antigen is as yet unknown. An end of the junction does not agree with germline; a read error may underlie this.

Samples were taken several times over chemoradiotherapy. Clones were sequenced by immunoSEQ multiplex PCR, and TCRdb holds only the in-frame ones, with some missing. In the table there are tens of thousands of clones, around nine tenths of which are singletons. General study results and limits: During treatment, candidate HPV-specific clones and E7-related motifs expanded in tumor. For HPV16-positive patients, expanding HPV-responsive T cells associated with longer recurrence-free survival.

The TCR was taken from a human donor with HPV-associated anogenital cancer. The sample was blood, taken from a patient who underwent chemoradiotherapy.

This CDR3 reads CASSLAVVRTGELFF. DNA of the CDR3: TGTGCCAGCAGTTTAGCGGTAGTGAGGACCGGGGAGCTGTTTTTT. J is TRBJ2-2 and V is TRBV7-2, with a possible D match to TRBD2 (6 bases). The CDR3 covers 15 residues. Germline CDR1 and CDR2: SGHTA and FQGNSA.